This T cell receptor (beta chain) was recovered during a study of T cell repertoires in cytomegalovirus infection. Study-wide background: The authors used CMV epitopes that were HLA-C-restricted (recently identified) and HLA-B-restricted (well studied). Evidence of both CMV infection and a matching HLA type came from public TCR beta signatures. Findings and caveats of the study: Dominating the ex vivo response were TCR beta clonotypes that were CMV-specific and HLA-C-restricted. Pooled public TCR beta family frequency picked out CMV carriers with the relevant HLA.

TCRdb used MiXCR to reprocess the reads, holding one entry per CDR3 protein. The data contain about 770,000 distinct CDR3 sequences, 25% to 35% of them seen just once; the ten biggest clones take up about 12%. As concerns this clonotype: Its cognate antigen is unknown.

The TCR was taken from a human donor in good health (CMV status not recorded). Some clones in this sample may be carry-over from other donors' samples. Sequences were derived from cultured CD8+ T cells from PBMCs, sampled from culture after CMV antigen stimulation.

The DNA for the CDR3 is TGTGCCAGCAGCGTTACAGGGCTAGTCAATCAGCCCCAGCATTTT. Its protein product is CASSVTGLVNQPQHF. The rearrangement links TRBV9 to TRBJ1-5; TRBD1 might be the D (6 bases). The germline V gene encodes CDR1 SGDLS and CDR2 YYNGEE. V dropped 2 bases and J dropped 3 bases, with 12 bases sitting between them. The CDR3 is 15 amino acids.